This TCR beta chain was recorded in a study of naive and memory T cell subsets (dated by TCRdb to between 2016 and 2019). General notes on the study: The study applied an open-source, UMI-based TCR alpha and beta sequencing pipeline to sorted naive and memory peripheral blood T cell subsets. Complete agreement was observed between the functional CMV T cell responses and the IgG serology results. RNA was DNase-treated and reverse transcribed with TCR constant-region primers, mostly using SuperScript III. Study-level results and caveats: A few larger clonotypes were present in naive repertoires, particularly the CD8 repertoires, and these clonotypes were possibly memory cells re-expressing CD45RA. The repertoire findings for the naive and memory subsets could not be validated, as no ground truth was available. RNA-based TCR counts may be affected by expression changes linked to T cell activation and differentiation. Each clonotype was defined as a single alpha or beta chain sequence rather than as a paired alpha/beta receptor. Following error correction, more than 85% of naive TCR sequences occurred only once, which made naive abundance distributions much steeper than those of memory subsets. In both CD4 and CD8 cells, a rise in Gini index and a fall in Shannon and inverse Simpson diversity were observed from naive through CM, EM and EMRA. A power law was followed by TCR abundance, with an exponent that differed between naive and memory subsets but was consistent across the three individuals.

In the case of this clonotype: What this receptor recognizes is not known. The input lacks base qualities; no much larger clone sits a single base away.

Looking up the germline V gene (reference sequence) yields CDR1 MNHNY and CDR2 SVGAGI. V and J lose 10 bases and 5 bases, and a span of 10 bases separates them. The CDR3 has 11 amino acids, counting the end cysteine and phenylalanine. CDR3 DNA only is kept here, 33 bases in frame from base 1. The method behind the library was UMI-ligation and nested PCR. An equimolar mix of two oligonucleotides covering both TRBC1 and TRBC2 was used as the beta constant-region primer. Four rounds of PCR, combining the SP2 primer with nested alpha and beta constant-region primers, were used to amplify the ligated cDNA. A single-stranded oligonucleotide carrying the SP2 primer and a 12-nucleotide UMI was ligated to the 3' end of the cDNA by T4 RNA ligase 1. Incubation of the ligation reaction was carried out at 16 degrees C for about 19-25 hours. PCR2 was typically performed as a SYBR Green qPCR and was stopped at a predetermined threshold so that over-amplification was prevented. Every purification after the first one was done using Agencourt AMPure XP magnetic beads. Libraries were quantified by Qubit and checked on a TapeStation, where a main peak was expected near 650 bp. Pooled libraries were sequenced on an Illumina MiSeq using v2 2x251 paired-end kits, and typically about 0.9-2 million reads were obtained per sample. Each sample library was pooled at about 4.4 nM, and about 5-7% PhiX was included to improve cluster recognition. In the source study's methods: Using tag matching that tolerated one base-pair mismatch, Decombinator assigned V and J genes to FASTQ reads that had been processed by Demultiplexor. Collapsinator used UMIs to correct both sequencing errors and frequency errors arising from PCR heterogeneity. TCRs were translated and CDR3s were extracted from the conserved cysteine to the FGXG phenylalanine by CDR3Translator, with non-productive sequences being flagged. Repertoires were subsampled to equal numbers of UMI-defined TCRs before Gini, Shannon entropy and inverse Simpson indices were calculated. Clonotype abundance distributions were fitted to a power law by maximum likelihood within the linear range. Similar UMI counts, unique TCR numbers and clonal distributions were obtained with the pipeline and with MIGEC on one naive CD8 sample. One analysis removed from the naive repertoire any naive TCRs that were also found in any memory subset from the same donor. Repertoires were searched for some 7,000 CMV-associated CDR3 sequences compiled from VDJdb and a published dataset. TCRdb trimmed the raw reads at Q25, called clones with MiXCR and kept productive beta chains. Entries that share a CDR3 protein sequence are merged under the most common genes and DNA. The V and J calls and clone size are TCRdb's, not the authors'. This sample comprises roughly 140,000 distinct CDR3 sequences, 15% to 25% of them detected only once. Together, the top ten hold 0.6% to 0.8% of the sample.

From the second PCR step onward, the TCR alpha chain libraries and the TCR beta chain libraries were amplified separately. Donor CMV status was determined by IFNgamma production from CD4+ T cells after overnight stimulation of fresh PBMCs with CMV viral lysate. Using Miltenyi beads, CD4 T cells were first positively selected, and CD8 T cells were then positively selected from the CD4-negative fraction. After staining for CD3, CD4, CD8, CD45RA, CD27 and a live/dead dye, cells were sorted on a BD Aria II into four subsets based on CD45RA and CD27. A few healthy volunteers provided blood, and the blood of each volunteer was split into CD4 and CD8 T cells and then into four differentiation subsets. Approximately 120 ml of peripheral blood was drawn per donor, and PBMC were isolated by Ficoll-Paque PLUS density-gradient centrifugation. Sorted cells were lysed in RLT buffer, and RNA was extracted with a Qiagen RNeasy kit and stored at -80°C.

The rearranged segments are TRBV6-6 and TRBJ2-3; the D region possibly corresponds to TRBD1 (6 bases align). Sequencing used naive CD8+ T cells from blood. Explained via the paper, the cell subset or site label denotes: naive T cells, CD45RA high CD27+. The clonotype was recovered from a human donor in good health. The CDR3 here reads CATHRVDTQYF. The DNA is TGTGCCACCCACAGGGTAGATACGCAGTATTTT.